Listed below are T cell receptor beta chains from one sample, sequenced in a study of identical twins. TCRdb reprocessed the 5' RACE reads via MiXCR and lists one record per CDR3 protein. Of about 720,000 distinct CDR3 sequences in the sample, 8.6% are singletons; the top ten hold 0.85% to 1%. The data were also submitted as part of a second study, on yellow fever vaccine responses in identical twins.

What was sequenced was PBMCs. Every receptor here comes from a woman younger than 35 in good health. The CDR3 runs from the conserved cysteine through the conserved F or W. The D gene is left open where the match is weak. Clone sizes are given selectively: once, few, many, or a class where the clone is expanded.

J gene | clone size | D gene | V gene | CDR3 DNA | CDR3 protein
TRBJ1-1 | . | . | TRBV2 | TGTGCCAGCAGTGATGGGGGGATAGAGCGTACTGAAGCTTTCTTT | CASSDGGIERTEAFF
TRBJ1-4 | . | . | TRBV7-2 | TGTGCCAGCACCCGAGGGGTTAATGAAAAACTGTTTTTT | CASTRGVNEKLFF
TRBJ2-5 | . | TRBD2 | TRBV7-3 | TGTGCCAGCAGCATTTACCTCGGGGAGGGAGAGACCCAGTACTTC | CASSIYLGEGETQYF
TRBJ1-2 | few | . | TRBV4-1 | TGCGCCAGCAGCCAAGACCCAGGGGATAACTATGGCTACACCTTC | CASSQDPGDNYGYTF
TRBJ2-7 | . | TRBD1 | TRBV3-1 | TGTGCCAGCAGCCTTACCGGCGGACAGGCCTACGAGCAGTACTTC | CASSLTGGQAYEQYF
TRBJ2-7 | few | TRBD1 | TRBV20-1 | TGCAGTGCTAGAGAAATGGGACAGGGGGCTTCGTACGAGCAGTACTTC | CSAREMGQGASYEQYF
TRBJ2-3 | many | . | TRBV15 | TGTGCCACCAGCAGGCTCACAGATACGCAGTATTTT | CATSRLTDTQYF
TRBJ2-1 | . | . | TRBV2 | TGTGCCAGCAGTGTTCTGGGCTCCTACAATGAGCAGTTCTTC | CASSVLGSYNEQFF
TRBJ2-7 | . | TRBD1 | TRBV7-2 | TGTGCCAGCAGCGTAGGGACAGGGCCCTATTACGAGCAGTACTTC | CASSVGTGPYYEQYF
TRBJ1-1 | . | . | TRBV5-1 | TGCGCCAGCAGCTTGGCCCTGGGAGGCCCCCGAGGAGGAGCTGAAGCTTTCTTT | CASSLALGGPRGGAEAFF
TRBJ2-1 | few | TRBD2 | TRBV27 | TGTGCCAGCAGTGACTGGCGACTAGCGGGAGCCAATGAGCAGTTCTTC | CASSDWRLAGANEQFF
TRBJ2-1 | few | TRBD2 | TRBV6-6 | TGTGCCAGCAGTTACCCCGGGGGGGGGCAGTTCTTC | CASSYPGGGQFF
TRBJ2-7 | . | TRBD2 | TRBV20-1 | TGCAGTGCCCAAGGCGGGTGGGGACTAGCGGGGGTTGTCGACGAGCAGTACTTC | CSAQGGWGLAGVVDEQYF
TRBJ1-1 | few | . | TRBV12-3/TRBV12-4 | TGTGCCAGCGTAGCCAGTGGGGGGCTCACTGAAGCTTTCTTT | CASVASGGLTEAFF
TRBJ2-5 | few | . | TRBV9 | TGTGCCAGCAGCGTAGCAGGGCTGGAGACCCAGTACTTC | CASSVAGLETQYF
TRBJ2-5 | . | TRBD2 | TRBV20-1 | TGCAGTGCTAGAGTTATCGGGGGGGCAAGTAGGCAAGAGACCCAGTACTTC | CSARVIGGASRQETQYF
TRBJ1-5 | few | . | TRBV5-1 | TGCGCCAGCAGCTTGGGGACAGACTACAATCAGCCCCAGCATTTT | CASSLGTDYNQPQHF
TRBJ2-7 | few | . | TRBV28 | TGTGCCAGCAGTTTAGGACAGGGTGAAGCGGGAGTACCAAAGAACGAGCAGTACTTC | CASSLGQGEAGVPKNEQYF
TRBJ1-1 | few | . | TRBV5-6 | TGTGCCAGCAGCTTGGCCCCCGAGGAGGGTGAAGCTTTCTTT | CASSLAPEEGEAFF
TRBJ2-3 | few | . | TRBV3-1 | TGTGCCAGCAGCCAAGATATGAGAGGGGGCACAGATACGCAGTATTTT | CASSQDMRGGTDTQYF
TRBJ2-2 | few | . | TRBV27 | TGTGCCAGCAGTTTTAAGGGTACCGGGGAGCTGTTTTTT | CASSFKGTGELFF
TRBJ2-5 | few | . | TRBV11-1 | TGTGCCAGCAGCCCTCCCTTAGGCAGGGGGGTAGACCAAGAGACCCAGTACTTC | CASSPPLGRGVDQETQYF
TRBJ2-3 | many | . | TRBV12-3/TRBV12-4 | TGTGCCAGCCTCCGCCGGCGCGCAGATACGCAGTATTTT | CASLRRRADTQYF
TRBJ2-1 | . | . | TRBV6-2/TRBV6-3 | TGTGCCAGCAGTGACTTAACAGGAGATTCCTACAATGAGCAGTTCTTC | CASSDLTGDSYNEQFF
TRBJ1-2 | few | . | TRBV29-1 | TGCAGCGTCCCAGTAGGCTCCTTTCGTGGCGGCTACACCTTC | CSVPVGSFRGGYTF
TRBJ2-3 | few | TRBD2 | TRBV4-1 | TGCGCCAGCAGGCCCGTTGCGGGAGGGACCACAGATACGCAGTATTTT | CASRPVAGGTTDTQYF
TRBJ1-1 | . | TRBD1 | TRBV9 | TGTGCCAGCAGCGTAGGGGGACAGGGGGTCAACACTGAAGCTTTCTTT | CASSVGGQGVNTEAFF
TRBJ1-3 | . | . | TRBV7-3 | TGTGCCAGCAGCCCAGGGTCTGGTGGAAACACCATATATTTT | CASSPGSGGNTIYF
TRBJ2-7 | many | TRBD1 | TRBV10-3 | TGTGCCACCTCCGGGACAGGGGGCGACGAGCAGTACTTC | CATSGTGGDEQYF
TRBJ2-2 | few | . | TRBV3-1 | TGTGCCAGCAGCCCCCTAGACTCCCTCCTAACCGGGGAGCTGTTTTTT | CASSPLDSLLTGELFF
TRBJ2-1 | . | TRBD1 | TRBV20-1 | TGCAGTGCTGGAGGGGGGGGACAGGGGTCCGATGAGCAGTTCTTC | CSAGGGGQGSDEQFF
TRBJ2-2 | . | TRBD2 | TRBV6-2/TRBV6-3 | TGTGCCAGCAGAGTTGAGCTAGCGGGAGAGAACACCGGGGAGCTGTTTTTT | CASRVELAGENTGELFF
TRBJ2-3 | . | TRBD2 | TRBV28 | TGTGCCAGCAGTTTTTTTCCCCGGACTAGCGGGAGCCTTAGCACAGATACGCAGTATTTT | CASSFFPRTSGSLSTDTQYF
TRBJ2-2 | . | . | TRBV25-1 | TGTGCCAGCAGTGGAGGAGGTCGTAGCACCGGGGAGCTGTTTTTT | CASSGGGRSTGELFF
TRBJ2-5 | . | TRBD2 | TRBV4-2 | TGTGCCAGCAGCCCCCGACTAGCGGGGGACCCCCTACAAGAGACCCAGTACTTC | CASSPRLAGDPLQETQYF
TRBJ2-3 | many | . | TRBV29-1 | TGCAGCGTTCGAGGTGGACCGAGCGGTGCTAGCACAGATACGCAGTATTTT | CSVRGGPSGASTDTQYF
TRBJ2-5 | . | TRBD2 | TRBV20-1 | TGCTGTGCTAGAGTGGGAAGCGGGGGACTCCCGAGGGAGACCCAGTACTTC | CCARVGSGGLPRETQYF
TRBJ1-1 | . | TRBD1 | TRBV20-1 | TGCAGTGCTAGAGCTCGACAGGGATTAGGTGAAGCTTTCTTT | CSARARQGLGEAFF
TRBJ2-2 | . | . | TRBV30 | TGTGCCTGGGCCGGGGAGACCGGGGAGCTGTTTTTT | CAWAGETGELFF
TRBJ2-2 | few | TRBD1 | TRBV19 | TGTGCCAGTGCGGACAGGGCAGACCAGAACACCGGGGAGCTGTTTTTT | CASADRADQNTGELFF
TRBJ1-6 | many | TRBD1 | TRBV6-5 | TGTGCCAGCAGTTACGACACAGGGGCCCATTTGGGGAATTCACCCCTCCACTTT | CASSYDTGAHLGNSPLHF
TRBJ2-3 | . | . | TRBV4-1 | TGCGCCAGCAGCCAAGATATCGGTGCGGGGCCCCCAGATACGCAGTATTTT | CASSQDIGAGPPDTQYF
TRBJ2-3 | few | . | TRBV6-4 | TGTGCCAGCAGCCCCGAGGGGGGAAGCACAGATACGCAGTATTTT | CASSPEGGSTDTQYF
TRBJ2-3 | . | . | TRBV20-1 | TGCAGTGCTCGCAACGGGCGTCAGTTGGATACGCAGTATTTT | CSARNGRQLDTQYF